This passage covers 11 T cell receptor beta chains from one sample sequenced in a study of blood T cell repertoires in COVID-19. Sequencing was performed with immunoSEQ multiplex PCR; in TCRdb, only in-frame clones are kept and a portion is missing. The data contain roughly 260,000 clones, 70% to 90% of them singletons. Input material: peripheral blood. These receptors were obtained from a woman in her thirties or forties who had recovered from COVID-19.

The chain carries TRBV28 and TRBJ1-2; 7 nucleotides line up with TRBD1. This CDR3 region has 14 residues. The J segment lost 4 bases and the V segment lost 6 bases, leaving 8 bases of the junction unmatched. Germline V gene data show CDR1 as MDHEN and CDR2 as SYDVKM. The CDR3 loop is CASRGTAKAYGYTF. The CDR3 coding sequence is TGTGCCAGCAGAGGGACAGCCAAAGCCTATGGCTACACCTTC.

The chain combines TRBV7-2 with TRBJ1-6; possible D gene TRBD1, 5 bases. Trimming removed 4 bases at V and 7 bases at J, with 11 bases between. Per the germline V gene, CDR1 is SGHTA and CDR2 is FQGNSA. CDR3 length equals 14 residues. The CDR3 coding sequence is TGTGCCAGCAGCTCAAACCCAGGGAATTCACCCCTCCACTTT. It translates to CASSSNPGNSPLHF. The variable domain in full, completed from reference TRBV7-2 and TRBJ1-6, reads GAGVSQSPSNKVTEKGKDVELRCDPISGHTALYWYRQSLGQGLEFLIYFQGNSAPDKSGLPSDRFSAERTGGSVSTLTIQRTQQEDSAVYLCASSSNPGNSPLHFGNGTRLTVT.

Only a few counts were recorded for this clone. CDR3 in DNA: TGTGCCACCAGTGGGACACCGGGGACTAGCGGCTTTTCGAGCTCCTACAATGAGCAGTTCTTC. Its translation is CATSGTPGTSGFSSSYNEQFF. The gene calls are TRBV24-1 and TRBJ2-1; TRBD2 matches 11 bases. CDR1 and CDR2 (germline): KGHDR, SFDVKD. The ends lost 5 bases at V and 0 bases at J; junction bases unmatched: 17. The CDR3 consists of 21 residues.

This chain links TRBV30 with TRBJ2-1; D may be TRBD1 (6 bases). V shed 4 bases and J shed 6 bases, with 19 bases lying between them. The CDR3 covers 15 residues. Germline CDR1 and CDR2: GTSNPN and SVGIG (reference sequence). CDR3 loop: CAWNPGTRPSNEQFF. The CDR3 DNA reads as TGTGCCTGGAACCCCGGGACACGGCCATCCAATGAGCAGTTCTTC.

The V call is TRBV7-3, the J call TRBJ2-1, with D hard to call. CDR3 length: 13 amino acids. V was trimmed by 2 bases and J by 3 bases, leaving 5 bases between them. The germline V gene encodes CDR1 SGHTA and CDR2 FQGTGA. In nucleotides, the CDR3 is TGTGCCAGCAGCTTATCAGGCTACAATGAGCAGTTCTTC. This codes for CASSLSGYNEQFF.

In DNA, the CDR3 is TGTGCCAGCAGCGTACAGACAGGCTATGGCTACACCTTC. Amino acids: CASSVQTGYGYTF. The chain recombines TRBV7-2 with TRBJ1-2; maybe TRBD1 (6 bases). Between the trimmed V and J ends, which lost 5 bases and 4 bases, there was a span of 11 bases. The germline V gene encodes CDR1 SGHTA and CDR2 FQGNSA. This CDR3 is built from 13 residues.

The chain is built from TRBV28 and TRBJ1-5; tentatively, D is TRBD1 (5 bases). This CDR3 contains 13 residues. In germline, CDR1 is MDHEN, CDR2 SYDVKM. V was shortened by 3 bases and J by 5 bases, with 8 bases between the two germline ends. The chain's CDR3 is CASSLGGDQPQHF. The CDR3, as DNA: TGTGCCAGCAGTTTGGGGGGGGATCAGCCCCAGCATTTT.

The genes are TRBV3-1 (or the pseudogene TRBV3-2) and TRBJ2-1; 8 bases agree with TRBD2. There are 16 residues in the CDR3. With 4 bases clipped from V and 3 bases from J, the junction kept 8 bases outside the gene matches. Germline assignment: CDR1 LGHDT and CDR2 YNNKEL (reference sequence). The CDR3 DNA follows: TGTGCCAGCAGCCCCGTAGGGACTAGAGGCTACAATGAGCAGTTCTTC. It codes for CASSPVGTRGYNEQFF.

J is TRBJ1-2 and V is TRBV19; TRBD1 matches 9 bases. Germline CDR1 LNHDA, CDR2 SQIVND (reference sequence). With V trimmed by 6 bases and J by 6 bases, 11 bases remained unmatched. The CDR3 has 15 amino acids. CDR3 coding DNA: TGTGCCAGTAGCTATTACAGGGGGCTAGAGGATGGCTACACCTTC. Protein sequence: CASSYYRGLEDGYTF.

This chain joins TRBV19 and TRBJ1-2; 8 bases map to TRBD1. Trimming took 6 bases from V and 4 from J; bases not matched to a gene: 7. Germline lookup yields CDR1 LNHDA and CDR2 SQIVND (reference sequence). The CDR3 totals 14 residues. The CDR3 loop reads CASRKQGGLYGYTF. In DNA, the CDR3 is TGTGCCAGTAGAAAACAGGGGGGCCTCTATGGCTACACCTTC.

The gene calls are TRBV7-2 and TRBJ2-5; D perhaps matches TRBD1 (5 bases). CDR3 length equals 16 residues. With 1 base removed from V and 1 base from J, the gap between germline ends came to 13 bases. Germline CDR1 reads SGHTA; CDR2 reads FQGNSA. Here the CDR3 DNA reads TGTGCCAGCAGCTTAGGGTCAGGGAAGGGCCAAGAGACCCAGTACTTC. Translation gives CASSLGSGKGQETQYF.